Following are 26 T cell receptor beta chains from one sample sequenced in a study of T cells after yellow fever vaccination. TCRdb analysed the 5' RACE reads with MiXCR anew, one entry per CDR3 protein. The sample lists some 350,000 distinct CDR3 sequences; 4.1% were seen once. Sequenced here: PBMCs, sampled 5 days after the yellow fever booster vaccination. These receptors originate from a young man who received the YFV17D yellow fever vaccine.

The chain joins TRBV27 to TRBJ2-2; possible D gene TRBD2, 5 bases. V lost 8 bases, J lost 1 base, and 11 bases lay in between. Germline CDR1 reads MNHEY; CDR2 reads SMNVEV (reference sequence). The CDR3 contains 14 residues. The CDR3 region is CASGRTLNTGELFF. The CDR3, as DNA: TGTGCCAGCGGGCGGACTTTGAACACCGGGGAGCTGTTTTTT.

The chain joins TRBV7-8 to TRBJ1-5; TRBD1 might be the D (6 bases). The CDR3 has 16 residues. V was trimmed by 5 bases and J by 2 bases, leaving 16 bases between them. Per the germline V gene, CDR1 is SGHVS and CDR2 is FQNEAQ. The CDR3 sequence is CASSAHRVAGNQPQHF. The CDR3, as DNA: TGTGCCAGCAGCGCCCACAGGGTTGCTGGCAATCAGCCCCAGCATTTT.

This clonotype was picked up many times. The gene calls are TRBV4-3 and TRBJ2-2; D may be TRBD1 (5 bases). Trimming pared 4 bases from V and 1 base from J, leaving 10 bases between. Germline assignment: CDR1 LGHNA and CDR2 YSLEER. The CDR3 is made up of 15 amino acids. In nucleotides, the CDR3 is TGCGCCAGCAGCCGCTACCAGGGGAACACCGGGGAGCTGTTTTTT. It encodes CASSRYQGNTGELFF.

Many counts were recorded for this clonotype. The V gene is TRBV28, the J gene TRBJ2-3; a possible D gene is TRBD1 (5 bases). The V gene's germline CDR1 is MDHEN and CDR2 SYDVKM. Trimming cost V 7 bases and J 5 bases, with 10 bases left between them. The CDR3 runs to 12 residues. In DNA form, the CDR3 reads TGTGCCAGCAAGGGGTTGCGAGATACGCAGTATTTT. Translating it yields CASKGLRDTQYF.

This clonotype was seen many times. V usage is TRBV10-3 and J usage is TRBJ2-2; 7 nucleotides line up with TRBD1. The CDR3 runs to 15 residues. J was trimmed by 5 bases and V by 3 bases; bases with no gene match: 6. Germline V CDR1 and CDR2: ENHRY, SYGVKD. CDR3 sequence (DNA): TGTGCCATCAGTGAAGCAGGGGGTGTGACCGGGGAGCTGTTTTTT. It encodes CAISEAGGVTGELFF.

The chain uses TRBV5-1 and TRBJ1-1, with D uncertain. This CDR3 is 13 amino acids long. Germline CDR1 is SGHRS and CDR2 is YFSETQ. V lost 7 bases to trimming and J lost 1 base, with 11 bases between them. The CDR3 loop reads CASSGSGNTEAFF. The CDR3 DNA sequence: TGCGCCAGCTCCGGGTCAGGGAACACTGAAGCTTTCTTT.

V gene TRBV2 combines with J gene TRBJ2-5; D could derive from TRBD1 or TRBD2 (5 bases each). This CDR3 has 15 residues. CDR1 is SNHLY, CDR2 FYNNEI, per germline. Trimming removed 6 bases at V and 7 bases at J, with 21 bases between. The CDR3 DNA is TGTGCCAGCAGGACTCAATATATTGGGACGGGGACCCAGTACTTC. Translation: CASRTQYIGTGTQYF.

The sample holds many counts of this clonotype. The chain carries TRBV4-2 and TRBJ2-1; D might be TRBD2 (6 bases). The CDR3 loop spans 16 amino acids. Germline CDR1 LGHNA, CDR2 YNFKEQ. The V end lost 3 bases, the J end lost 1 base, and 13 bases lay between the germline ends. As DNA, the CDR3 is TGTGCCAGCAGCCAGGGGGGTCTCCAATCCTACAATGAGCAGTTCTTC. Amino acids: CASSQGGLQSYNEQFF.

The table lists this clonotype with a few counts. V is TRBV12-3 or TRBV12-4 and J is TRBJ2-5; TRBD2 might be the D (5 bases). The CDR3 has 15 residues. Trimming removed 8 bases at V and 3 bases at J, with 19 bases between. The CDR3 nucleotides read TGTGCCAGCGATCGGAACTCGGGGAATGAAGAGACCCAGTACTTC. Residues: CASDRNSGNEETQYF.

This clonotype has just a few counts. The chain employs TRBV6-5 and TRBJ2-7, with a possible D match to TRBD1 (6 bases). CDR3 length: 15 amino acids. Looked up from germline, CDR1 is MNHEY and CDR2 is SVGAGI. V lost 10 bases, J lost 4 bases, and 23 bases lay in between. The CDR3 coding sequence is TGTGCCACCGGAACGACAGGTCCTGGGGTATACGAGCAGTACGTC. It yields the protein CATGTTGPGVYEQYV.

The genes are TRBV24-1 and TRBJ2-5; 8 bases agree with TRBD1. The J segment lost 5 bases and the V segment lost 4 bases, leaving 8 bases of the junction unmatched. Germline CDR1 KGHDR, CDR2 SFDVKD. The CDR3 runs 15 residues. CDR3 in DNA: TGTGCCACCAGTGAGGCCGGGACAGGACGGGAGACCCAGTACTTC. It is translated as CATSEAGTGRETQYF.

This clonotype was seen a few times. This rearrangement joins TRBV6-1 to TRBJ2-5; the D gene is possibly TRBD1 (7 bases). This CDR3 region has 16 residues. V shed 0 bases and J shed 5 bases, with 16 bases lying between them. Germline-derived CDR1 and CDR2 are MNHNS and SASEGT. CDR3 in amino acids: CASSEARGRGRETQYF. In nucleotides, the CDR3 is TGTGCCAGCAGTGAAGCGCGAGGCAGGGGGAGGGAGACCCAGTACTTC.

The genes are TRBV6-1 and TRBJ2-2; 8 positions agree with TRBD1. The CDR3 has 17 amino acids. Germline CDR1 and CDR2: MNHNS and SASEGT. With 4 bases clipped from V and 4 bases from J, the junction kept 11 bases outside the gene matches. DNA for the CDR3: TGTGCCAGCAGTGTAAGGGGACAGGTTGGTGGCACCGGGGAGCTGTTTTTT. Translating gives CASSVRGQVGGTGELFF.

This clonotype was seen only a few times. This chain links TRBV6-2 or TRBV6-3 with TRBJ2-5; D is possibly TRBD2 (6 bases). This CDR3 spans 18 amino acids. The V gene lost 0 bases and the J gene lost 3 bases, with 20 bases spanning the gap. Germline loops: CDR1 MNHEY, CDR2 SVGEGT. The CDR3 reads CASSYSIFGGAEKETQYF. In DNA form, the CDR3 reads TGTGCCAGCAGTTACTCGATTTTTGGCGGGGCAGAGAAAGAGACCCAGTACTTC.

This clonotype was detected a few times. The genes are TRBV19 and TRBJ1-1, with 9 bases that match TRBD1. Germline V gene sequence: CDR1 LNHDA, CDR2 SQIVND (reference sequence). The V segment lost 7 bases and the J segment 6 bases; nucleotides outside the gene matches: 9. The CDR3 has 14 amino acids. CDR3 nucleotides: TGTGCCAGTACCGGACAGGGGAAGGTCGCTGAAGCTTTCTTT. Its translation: CASTGQGKVAEAFF. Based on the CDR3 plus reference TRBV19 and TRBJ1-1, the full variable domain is DGGITQSPKYLFRKEGQNVTLSCEQNLNHDAMYWYRQDPGQGLRLIYYSQIVNDFQKGDIAEGYSVSREKKESFPLTVTSAQKNPTAFYLCASTGQGKVAEAFFGQGTRLTVV.

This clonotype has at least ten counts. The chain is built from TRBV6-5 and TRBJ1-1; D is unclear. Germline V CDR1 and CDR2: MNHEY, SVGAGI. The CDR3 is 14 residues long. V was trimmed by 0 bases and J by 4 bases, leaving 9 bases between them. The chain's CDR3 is CASSYSGGSTEAFF. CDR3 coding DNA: TGTGCCAGCAGTTACTCGGGAGGCTCCACTGAAGCTTTCTTT.

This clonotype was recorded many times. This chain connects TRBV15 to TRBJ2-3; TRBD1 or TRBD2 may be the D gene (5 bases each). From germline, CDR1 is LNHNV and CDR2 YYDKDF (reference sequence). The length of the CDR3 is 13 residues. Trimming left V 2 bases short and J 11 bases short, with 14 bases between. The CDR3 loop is CATSRSRDHRQYF. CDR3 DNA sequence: TGTGCCACCAGCAGATCTAGGGACCATCGGCAGTATTTT.

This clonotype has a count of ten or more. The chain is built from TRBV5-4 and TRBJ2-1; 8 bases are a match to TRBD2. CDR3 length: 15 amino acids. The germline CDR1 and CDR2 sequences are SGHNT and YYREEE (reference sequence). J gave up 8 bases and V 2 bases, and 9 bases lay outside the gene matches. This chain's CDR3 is CASSFTGGAYDEQFF. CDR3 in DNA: TGTGCCAGCAGCTTCACCGGGGGGGCATATGATGAGCAGTTCTTC.

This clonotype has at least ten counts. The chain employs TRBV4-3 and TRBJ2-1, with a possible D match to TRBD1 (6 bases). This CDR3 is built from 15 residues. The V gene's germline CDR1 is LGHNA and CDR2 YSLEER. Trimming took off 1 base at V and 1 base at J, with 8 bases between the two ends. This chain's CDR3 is CASSQGTASYNEQFF. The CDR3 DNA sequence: TGCGCCAGCAGCCAAGGGACAGCTTCCTACAATGAGCAGTTCTTC.

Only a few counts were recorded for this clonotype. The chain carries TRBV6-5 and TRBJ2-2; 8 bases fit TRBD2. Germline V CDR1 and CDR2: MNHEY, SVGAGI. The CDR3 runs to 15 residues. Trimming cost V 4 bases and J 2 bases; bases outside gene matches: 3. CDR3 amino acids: CASSSGGVNTGELFF. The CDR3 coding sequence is TGTGCCAGCAGTTCGGGGGGGGTAAACACCGGGGAGCTGTTTTTT.

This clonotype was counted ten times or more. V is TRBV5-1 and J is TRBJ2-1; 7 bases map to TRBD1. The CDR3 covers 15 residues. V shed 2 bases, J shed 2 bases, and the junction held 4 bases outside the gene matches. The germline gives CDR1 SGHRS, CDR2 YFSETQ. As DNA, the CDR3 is TGCGCCAGCAGCTTCACAGGGGCGACCTACAATGAGCAGTTCTTC. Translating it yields CASSFTGATYNEQFF.

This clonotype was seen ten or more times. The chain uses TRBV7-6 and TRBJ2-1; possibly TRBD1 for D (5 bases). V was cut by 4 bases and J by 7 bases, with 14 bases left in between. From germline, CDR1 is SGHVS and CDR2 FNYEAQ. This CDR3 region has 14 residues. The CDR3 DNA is TGTGCCAGCAGCTCCGGGCCAGGGCCAAATGAGCAGTTCTTC. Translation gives CASSSGPGPNEQFF. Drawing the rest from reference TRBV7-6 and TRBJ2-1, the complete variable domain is GAGVSQSPRYKVTKRGQDVALRCDPISGHVSLYWYRQALGQGPEFLTYFNYEAQQDKSGLPNDRFSAERPEGSISTLTIQRTEQRDSAMYRCASSSGPGPNEQFFGPGTRLTVL.

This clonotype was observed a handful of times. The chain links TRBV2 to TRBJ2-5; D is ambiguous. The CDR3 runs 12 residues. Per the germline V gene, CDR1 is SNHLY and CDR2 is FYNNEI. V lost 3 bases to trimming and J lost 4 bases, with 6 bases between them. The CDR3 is CASSDFSETQYF. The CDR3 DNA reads TGTGCCAGCAGTGACTTTTCAGAGACCCAGTACTTC.

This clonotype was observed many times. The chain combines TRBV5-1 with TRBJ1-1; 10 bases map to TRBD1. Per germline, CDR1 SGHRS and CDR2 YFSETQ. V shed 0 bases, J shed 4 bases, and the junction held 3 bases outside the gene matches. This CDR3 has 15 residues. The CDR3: CASSLERTGGTEAFF. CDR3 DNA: TGCGCCAGCAGCTTGGAGAGGACAGGGGGCACTGAAGCTTTCTTT.

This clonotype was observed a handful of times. The CDR3 sequence: CASSQANALMQYF. The CDR3 coding sequence is TGTGCCAGCAGCCAAGCCAACGCCTTGATGCAGTATTTT. The chain links TRBV4-2 to TRBJ2-3; D uncertain. CDR1 is LGHNA and CDR2 is YNFKEQ in the germline V gene. The CDR3 consists of 13 residues. Trimming left V 1 base short and J 11 bases short, with 13 bases between.

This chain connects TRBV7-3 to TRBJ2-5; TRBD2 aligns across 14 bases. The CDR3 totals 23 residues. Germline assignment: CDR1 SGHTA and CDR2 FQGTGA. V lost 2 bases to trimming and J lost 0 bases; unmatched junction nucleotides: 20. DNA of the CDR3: TGTGCCAGCAGCTTACTTCTGGCGGGGATTAGGACTAGCGGGGGGACGTACCAAGAGACCCAGTACTTC. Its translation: CASSLLLAGIRTSGGTYQETQYF.